This T cell receptor beta chain was documented in a study of blood T cells in healthy people across ages (dated by TCRdb to the mid-2010s). At the level of the whole study: In model experiments, roughly one uniquely barcoded TCR beta cDNA molecule per two T cells was captured by template switching. Two additional independent replicas of 1 million unique cDNA reads from the same blood draw were analyzed for two donors (one aged 18 to 29 and one aged 80 or older). Donors were grouped into four age groups: young (average about 15 years), middle-aged (roughly 37), aged (62) and long-lived (around 80). The study measured age-related changes in TCR beta repertoire diversity using deep sequencing normalized with unique cDNA molecular identifiers.

A note on this clonotype: The clone's antigen remains unknown. Base qualities were left out, and no much larger clone turns up one base away.

Overall study outcomes, separate from this receptor: As age increased, observed TCR beta diversity per million T cells dropped in a roughly linear way, and a significant reduction was already evident by age about 40. Estimates of total diversity based on one million sequenced T cells were regarded as lower bounds and as underestimates. A strong correlation was found between observed TCR beta diversity and the percentage of naive T cells measured by flow cytometry. Donor CMV infection status was unknown, potentially confounding age-related changes in expanded clonotypes. The long-lived group showed more naive CD4+ T cells, fewer expanded clones and increased TCR diversity than the aged group, suggesting age selection. Conclusive comparison of naive and antigen-experienced compartments was prevented by the profiling of bulk unsorted PBMCs.

From a lookup of the germline V gene, CDR1 and CDR2 are SGHRS and YFSETQ. The CDR3 runs 16 residues from the cysteine to the phenylalanine. The sequence is cut down to CDR3 DNA, 48 bases in frame from base 1. Trimming accounts for 4 bases at V and 0 bases at J, while the number of junction bases matched to no gene is 7. Systemically healthy Caucasian individuals from Russia, 35 to 50 in total and aged about 6 to 95 years, were included as donors. Each donor gave ten milliliters of peripheral blood, collected into EDTA-treated Vacutainer tubes. Ficoll-Paque density-gradient centrifugation was used to isolate PBMCs, with at least 6.5 million per sample. Total RNA was extracted from PBMCs with Trizol reagent, with at least 5 micrograms obtained per sample. The percentages of naive CD45RAhigh/CD27high T cells were determined by flow cytometry on a PBMC aliquot from every donor. Library preparation was by 5' RACE. This sample was sequenced with an Illumina HiSeq 2500. The second PCR ran for about 7 to 11 cycles and used a J-beta primer mix along with a sample-barcoded 5' primer. A unique molecular identifier was introduced onto each TCR beta cDNA molecule by a template-switch 5' adaptor carrying 12 random nucleotides. Each sample yielded at least 2.5 million CDR3-containing paired-end reads. The Mint cDNA synthesis kit, primed by a TRBC-specific oligonucleotide, was used to synthesize first-strand cDNA from all RNA. Following uracil-DNA glycosylase treatment, a first 18-cycle PCR with universal primers M1SS and BC2_uni_R was performed on all cDNA. The original pipeline was this. Each sample was normalized by randomly selecting 1 million high-quality reads, each carrying a distinct molecular identifier. Reads with shared molecular identifiers were discarded instead of being binned into consensus sequences. CDR3 identification, clonotype clustering and error correction used MiTCR with a Q25 quality threshold and the strictest error-elimination algorithm. A nonparametric unseen species model with Euler transformation was used to estimate lower-bound total TCR beta diversity. Using fastp trimming at Q25 and MiXCR clonotype assembly, TCRdb reanalyzed the public sequencing data and kept in-frame beta chains. Rows matching on CDR3 protein sequence are summarized as one entry with the most common DNA and genes. The V and J calls shown here were made by TCRdb, not taken from the authors' results. The sample yields 600,000 to 900,000 distinct CDR3 sequences; more than 25% were counted once. The ten largest clonotypes hold roughly 3.1% of the sample.

These data were likewise used in another study, on T cells of mothers and their children. As the second paper documents: Nine systemically healthy Caucasian individuals served as donors, namely three mothers together with their six children. cDNA synthesis consumed the entire amount of extracted RNA, loaded at approximately 1.6 ug RNA in each 15 ul reaction. In the second PCR, the M1S primer added sample barcodes and 2-4 random nucleotides. Each mother yielded over 8.5 million TCR beta CDR3 reads and each child 3 million to 3.5 million reads. Thymic selection similarly shapes TCR recombination output in related and unrelated pairs, with minor effect from inherited differences. Normalized repertoire overlap in related mother-child pairs was always slightly higher than in unrelated mother-child pairs, but the difference was never significant. With a sensitivity of approximately 93 clones per million clonotypes, no persistent microchimeric T cell clones were detected. To look for features that set related mother-child pairs apart from unrelated individuals, the researchers ran deep NGS to compare the TCR beta repertoires of mothers and children. The mean age was 40 +/- 4 years for the mothers and about 10 +/- 4 years for the children. After adapter ligation was performed with NEBNext reagents, the libraries were sequenced on an Illumina HiSeq 2000 with 100+100 nt paired-end reads. To prevent cross-contamination, the mother and child libraries were prepared a month apart and were sequenced in separate runs. Between about 500,000 and 2,300,000 distinct TCR beta clonotypes were identified per donor. Naive TCR beta clonotypes were estimated from low-frequency clonotypes matched to each donor's FACS-determined naive share, without sorting.

This TCR was sampled from a boy aged 5-17 years in good health. The specimen sequenced was blood. This receptor chain uses TRBV5-1 and TRBJ2-1; TRBD2 fits 7 bases in the junction. The DNA sequence is as follows: TGCGCCAGCAGCCTCGGACTAGTGTCCTCCTACAATGAGCAGTTCTTC. It specifies CASSLGLVSSYNEQFF.